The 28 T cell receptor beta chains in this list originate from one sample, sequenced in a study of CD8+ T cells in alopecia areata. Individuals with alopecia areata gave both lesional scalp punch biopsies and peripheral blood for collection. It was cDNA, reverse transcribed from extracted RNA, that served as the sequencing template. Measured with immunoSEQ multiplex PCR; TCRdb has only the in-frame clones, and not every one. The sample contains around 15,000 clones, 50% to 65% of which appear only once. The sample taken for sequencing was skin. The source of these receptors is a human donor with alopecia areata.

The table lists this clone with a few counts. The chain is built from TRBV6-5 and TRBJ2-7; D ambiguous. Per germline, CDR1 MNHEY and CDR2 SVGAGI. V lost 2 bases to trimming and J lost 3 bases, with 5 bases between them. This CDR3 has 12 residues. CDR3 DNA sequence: TGTGCCAGCAGTTACGCGCTCTACGAGCAGTACTTC. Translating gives CASSYALYEQYF.

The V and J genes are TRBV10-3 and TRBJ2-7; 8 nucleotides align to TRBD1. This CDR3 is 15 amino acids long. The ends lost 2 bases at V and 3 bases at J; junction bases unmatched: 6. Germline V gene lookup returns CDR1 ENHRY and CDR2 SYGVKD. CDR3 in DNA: TGTGCCATCAGTGAGGGGGTTGGGACAGGCTACGAGCAGTACTTC. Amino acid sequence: CAISEGVGTGYEQYF.

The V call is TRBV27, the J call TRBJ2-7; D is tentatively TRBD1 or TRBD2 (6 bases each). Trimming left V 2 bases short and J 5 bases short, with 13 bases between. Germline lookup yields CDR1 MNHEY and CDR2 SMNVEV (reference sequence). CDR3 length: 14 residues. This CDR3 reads CASSLMGGHDEQYF. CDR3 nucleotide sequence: TGTGCCAGCAGTTTAATGGGGGGCCACGACGAGCAGTACTTC.

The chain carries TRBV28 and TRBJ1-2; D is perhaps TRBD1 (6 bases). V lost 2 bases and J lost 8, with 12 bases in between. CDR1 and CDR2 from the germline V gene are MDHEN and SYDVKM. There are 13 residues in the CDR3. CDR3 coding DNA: TGTGCCAGCAGTTTACCCTCAGGGGAGGGCTACACCTTC. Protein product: CASSLPSGEGYTF.

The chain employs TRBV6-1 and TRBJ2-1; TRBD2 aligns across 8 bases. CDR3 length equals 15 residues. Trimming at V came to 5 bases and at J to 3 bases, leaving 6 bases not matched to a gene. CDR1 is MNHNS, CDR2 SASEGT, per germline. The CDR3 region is CASSRTSGDYNEQFF. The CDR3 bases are TGTGCCAGCAGTCGAACTAGCGGAGACTACAATGAGCAGTTCTTC.

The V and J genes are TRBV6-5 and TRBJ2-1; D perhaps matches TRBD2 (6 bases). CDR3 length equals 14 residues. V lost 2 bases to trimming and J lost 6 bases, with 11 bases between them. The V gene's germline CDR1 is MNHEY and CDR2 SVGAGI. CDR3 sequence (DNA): TGTGCCAGCAGTTACGGGGGACTTGCCAATGAGCAGTTCTTC. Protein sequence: CASSYGGLANEQFF.

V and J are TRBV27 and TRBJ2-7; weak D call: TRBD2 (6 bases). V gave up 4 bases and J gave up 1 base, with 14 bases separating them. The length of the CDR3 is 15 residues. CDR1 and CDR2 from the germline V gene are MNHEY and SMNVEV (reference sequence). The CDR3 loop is CASSSGTGTSYEQYF. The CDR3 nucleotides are TGTGCCAGCAGTTCGGGGACTGGAACATCCTACGAGCAGTACTTC.

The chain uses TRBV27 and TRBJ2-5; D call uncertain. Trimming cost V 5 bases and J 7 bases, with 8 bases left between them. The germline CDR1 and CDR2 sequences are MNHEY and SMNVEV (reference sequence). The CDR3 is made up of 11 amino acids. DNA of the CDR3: TGTGCCAGCAGTCCGGGCGGGACCCAGTACTTC. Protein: CASSPGGTQYF.

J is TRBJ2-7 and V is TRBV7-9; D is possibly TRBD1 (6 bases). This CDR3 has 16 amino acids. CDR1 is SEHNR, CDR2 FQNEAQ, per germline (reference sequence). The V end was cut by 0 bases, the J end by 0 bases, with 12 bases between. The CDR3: CASSLARTVSSYEQYF. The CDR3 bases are TGTGCCAGCAGCTTAGCGAGGACAGTCAGCTCCTACGAGCAGTACTTC.

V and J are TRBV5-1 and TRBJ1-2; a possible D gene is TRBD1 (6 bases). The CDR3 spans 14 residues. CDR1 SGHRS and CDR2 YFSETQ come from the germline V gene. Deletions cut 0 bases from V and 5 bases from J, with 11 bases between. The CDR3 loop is CASSLGDIIYGYTF. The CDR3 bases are TGCGCCAGCAGCTTGGGGGACATAATATATGGCTACACCTTC.

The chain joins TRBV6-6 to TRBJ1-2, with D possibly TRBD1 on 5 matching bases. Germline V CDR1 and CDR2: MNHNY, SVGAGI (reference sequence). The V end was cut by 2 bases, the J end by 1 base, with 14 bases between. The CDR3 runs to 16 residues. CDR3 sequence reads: CASSYVGRAFNYGYTF. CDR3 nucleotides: TGTGCCAGCAGTTACGTAGGCAGGGCTTTTAACTATGGCTACACCTTC.

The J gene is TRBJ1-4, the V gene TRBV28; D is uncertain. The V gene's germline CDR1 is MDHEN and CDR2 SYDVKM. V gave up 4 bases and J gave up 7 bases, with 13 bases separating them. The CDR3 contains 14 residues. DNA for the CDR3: TGTGCCAGCAGTTCTTGGGTTCGGCTTGAAAAACTGTTTTTT. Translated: CASSSWVRLEKLFF.

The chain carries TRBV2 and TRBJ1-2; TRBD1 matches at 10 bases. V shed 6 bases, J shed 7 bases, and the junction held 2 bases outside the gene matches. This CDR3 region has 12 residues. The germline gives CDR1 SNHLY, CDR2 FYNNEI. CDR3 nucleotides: TGTGCCAGCAGAGGGACAGGGGTTGGCTACACCTTC. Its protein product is CASRGTGVGYTF. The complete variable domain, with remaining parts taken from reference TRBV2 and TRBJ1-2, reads EPEVTQTPSHQVTQMGQEVILRCVPISNHLYFYWYRQILGQKVEFLVSFYNNEISEKSEIFDDQFSVERPDGSNFTLKIRSTKLEDSAMYFCASRGTGVGYTFGSGTRLTVV.

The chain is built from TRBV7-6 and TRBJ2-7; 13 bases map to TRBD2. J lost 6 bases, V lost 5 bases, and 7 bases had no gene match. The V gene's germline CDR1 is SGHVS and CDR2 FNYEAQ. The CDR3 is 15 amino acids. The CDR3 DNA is TGTGCCAGCAGCGTTACTAGCGGGAGGGGGCTCGAGCAGTACTTC. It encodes CASSVTSGRGLEQYF.

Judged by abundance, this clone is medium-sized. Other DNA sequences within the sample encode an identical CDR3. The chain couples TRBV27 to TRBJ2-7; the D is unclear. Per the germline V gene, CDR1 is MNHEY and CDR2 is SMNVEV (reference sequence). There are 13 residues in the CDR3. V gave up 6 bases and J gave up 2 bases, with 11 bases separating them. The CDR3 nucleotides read TGTGCCAGCAGATACCCGGCCGCCTACGAGCAGTACTTC. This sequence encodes CASRYPAAYEQYF.

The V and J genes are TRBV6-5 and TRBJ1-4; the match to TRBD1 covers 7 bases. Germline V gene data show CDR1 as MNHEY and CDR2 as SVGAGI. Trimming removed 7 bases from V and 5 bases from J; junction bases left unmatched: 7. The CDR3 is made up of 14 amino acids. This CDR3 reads CASKKGALNEKLFF. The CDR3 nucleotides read TGTGCCAGCAAGAAGGGGGCCTTAAATGAAAAACTGTTTTTT.

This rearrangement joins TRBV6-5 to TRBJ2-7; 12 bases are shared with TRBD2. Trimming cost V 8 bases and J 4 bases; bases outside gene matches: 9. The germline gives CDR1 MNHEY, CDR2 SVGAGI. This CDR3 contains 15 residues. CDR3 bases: TGTGCCAGCGCTAGACTAGCGGGAGTACGGTACGAGCAGTACTTC. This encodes CASARLAGVRYEQYF.

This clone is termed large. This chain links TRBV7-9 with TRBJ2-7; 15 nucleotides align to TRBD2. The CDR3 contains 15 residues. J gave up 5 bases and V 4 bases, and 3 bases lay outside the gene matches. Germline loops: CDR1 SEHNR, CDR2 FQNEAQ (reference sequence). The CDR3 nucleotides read TGTGCCAGCAGCTCCTGGACTAGCGGGAGGGACGAGCAGTACTTC. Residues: CASSSWTSGRDEQYF.

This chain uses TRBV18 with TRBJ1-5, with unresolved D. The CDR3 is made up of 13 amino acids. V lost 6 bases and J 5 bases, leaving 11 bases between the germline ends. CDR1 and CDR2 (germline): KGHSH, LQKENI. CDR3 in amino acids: CASSSGEDQPQHF. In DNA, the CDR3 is TGTGCCAGCTCCTCCGGGGAAGATCAGCCCCAGCATTTT.

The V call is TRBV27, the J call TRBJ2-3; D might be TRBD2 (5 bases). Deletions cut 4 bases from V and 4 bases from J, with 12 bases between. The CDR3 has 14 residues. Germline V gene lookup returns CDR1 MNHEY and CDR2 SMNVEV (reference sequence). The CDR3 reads CASSSSGAPDTQYF. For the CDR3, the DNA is TGTGCCAGCAGTTCCAGCGGAGCCCCAGATACGCAGTATTTT.

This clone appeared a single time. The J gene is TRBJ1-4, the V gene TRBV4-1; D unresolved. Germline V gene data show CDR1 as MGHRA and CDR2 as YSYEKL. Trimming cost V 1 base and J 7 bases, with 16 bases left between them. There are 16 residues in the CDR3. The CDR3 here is CASSQAMGGITEKLFF. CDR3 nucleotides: TGCGCCAGCAGCCAAGCCATGGGTGGGATAACTGAAAAACTGTTTTTT.

CDR3 nucleotides: TGTGCCAGCAGCTCTAGGTGGGTGCGGTCGAACACTGAAGCTTTCTTT. Translation gives CASSSRWVRSNTEAFF. The chain employs TRBV7-9 and TRBJ1-1, with D uncertain. V lost 4 bases, J lost 1 base, and 16 bases lay in between. The CDR3 runs to 16 residues. CDR1 SEHNR and CDR2 FQNEAQ come from the germline V gene (reference sequence).

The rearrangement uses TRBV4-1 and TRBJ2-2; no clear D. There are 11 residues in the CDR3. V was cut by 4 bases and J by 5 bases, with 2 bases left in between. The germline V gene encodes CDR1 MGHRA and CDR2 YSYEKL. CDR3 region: CASSLTGELFF. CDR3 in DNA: TGCGCCAGCAGCCTTACCGGGGAGCTGTTTTTT.

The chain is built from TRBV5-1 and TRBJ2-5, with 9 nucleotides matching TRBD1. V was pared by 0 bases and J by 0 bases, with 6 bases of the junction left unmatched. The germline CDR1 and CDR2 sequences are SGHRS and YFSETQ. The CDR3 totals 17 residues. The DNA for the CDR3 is TGCGCCAGCAGCTTGGAAGGGACAGGGCCCTACCAAGAGACCCAGTACTTC. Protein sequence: CASSLEGTGPYQETQYF.

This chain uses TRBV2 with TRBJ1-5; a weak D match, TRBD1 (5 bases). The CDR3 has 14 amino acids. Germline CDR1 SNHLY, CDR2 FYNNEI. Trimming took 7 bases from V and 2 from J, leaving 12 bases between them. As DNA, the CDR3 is TGTGCCAGCAACGGAATACAGGGCAATCAGCCCCAGCATTTT. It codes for CASNGIQGNQPQHF. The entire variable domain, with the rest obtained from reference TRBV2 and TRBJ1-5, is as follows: EPEVTQTPSHQVTQMGQEVILRCVPISNHLYFYWYRQILGQKVEFLVSFYNNEISEKSEIFDDQFSVERPDGSNFTLKIRSTKLEDSAMYFCASNGIQGNQPQHFGDGTRLSIL.

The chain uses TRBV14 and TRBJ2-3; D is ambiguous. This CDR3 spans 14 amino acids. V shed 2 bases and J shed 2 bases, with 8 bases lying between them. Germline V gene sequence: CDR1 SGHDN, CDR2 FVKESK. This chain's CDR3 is CASSQNRNTDTQYF. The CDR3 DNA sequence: TGTGCCAGCAGCCAAAACAGAAACACAGATACGCAGTATTTT.

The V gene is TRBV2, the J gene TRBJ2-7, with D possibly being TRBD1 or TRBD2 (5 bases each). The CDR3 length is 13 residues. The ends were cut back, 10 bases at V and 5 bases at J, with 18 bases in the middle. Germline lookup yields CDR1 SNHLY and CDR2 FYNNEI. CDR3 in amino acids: CAIRGETRDEQYF. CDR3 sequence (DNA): TGTGCCATCCGAGGGGAGACCAGGGACGAGCAGTACTTC.

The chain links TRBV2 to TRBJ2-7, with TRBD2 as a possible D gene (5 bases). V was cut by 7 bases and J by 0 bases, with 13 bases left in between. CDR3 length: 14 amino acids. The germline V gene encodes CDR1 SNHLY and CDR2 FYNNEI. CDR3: CASNERTASYEQYF. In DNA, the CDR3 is TGTGCCAGCAATGAGCGGACGGCCTCCTACGAGCAGTACTTC.